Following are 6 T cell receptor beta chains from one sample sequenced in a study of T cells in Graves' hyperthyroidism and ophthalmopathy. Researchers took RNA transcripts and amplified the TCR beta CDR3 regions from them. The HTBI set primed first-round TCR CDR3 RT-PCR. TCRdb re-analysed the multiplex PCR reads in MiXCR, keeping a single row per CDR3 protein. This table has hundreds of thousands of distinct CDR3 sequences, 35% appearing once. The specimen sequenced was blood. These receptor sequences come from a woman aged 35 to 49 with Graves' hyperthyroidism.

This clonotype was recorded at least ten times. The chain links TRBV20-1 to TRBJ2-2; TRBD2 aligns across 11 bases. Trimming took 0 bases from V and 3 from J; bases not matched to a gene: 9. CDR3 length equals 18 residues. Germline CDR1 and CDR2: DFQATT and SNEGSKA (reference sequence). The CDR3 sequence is CSARDLDSGRADTGELFF. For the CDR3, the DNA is TGCAGTGCTAGAGATCTGGATAGCGGGAGGGCGGACACCGGGGAGCTGTTTTTT.

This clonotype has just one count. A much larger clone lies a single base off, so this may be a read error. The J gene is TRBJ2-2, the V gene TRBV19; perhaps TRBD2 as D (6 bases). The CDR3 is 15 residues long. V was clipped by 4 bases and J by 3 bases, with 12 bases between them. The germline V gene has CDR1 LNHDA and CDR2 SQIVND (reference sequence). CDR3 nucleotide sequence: TGTGCCAGTAGTAGGGACTCCACGGACACCGGGGAGCTGTTTTTT. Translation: CASSRDSTDTGELFF.

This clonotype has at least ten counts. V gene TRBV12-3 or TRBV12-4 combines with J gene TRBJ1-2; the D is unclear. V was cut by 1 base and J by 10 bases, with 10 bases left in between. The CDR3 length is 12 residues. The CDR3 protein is CASSLGRVDYTF. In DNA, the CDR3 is TGTGCCAGCAGTTTAGGCAGAGTGGACTACACCTTC.

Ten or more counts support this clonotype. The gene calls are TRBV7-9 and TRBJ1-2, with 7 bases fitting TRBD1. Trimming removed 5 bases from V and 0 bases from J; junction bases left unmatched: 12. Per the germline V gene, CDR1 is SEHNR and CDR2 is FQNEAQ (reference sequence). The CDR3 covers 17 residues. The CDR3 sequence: CASSLMGTDRTNYGYTF. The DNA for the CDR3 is TGTGCCAGCAGCCTCATGGGGACAGACAGAACTAACTATGGCTACACCTTC. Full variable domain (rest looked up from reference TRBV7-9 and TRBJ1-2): DTGVSQNPRHKITKRGQNVTFRCDPISEHNRLYWYRQTLGQGPEFLTYFQNEAQLEKSRLLSDRFSAERPKGSFSTLEIQRTEQGDSAMYLCASSLMGTDRTNYGYTFGSGTRLTVV.

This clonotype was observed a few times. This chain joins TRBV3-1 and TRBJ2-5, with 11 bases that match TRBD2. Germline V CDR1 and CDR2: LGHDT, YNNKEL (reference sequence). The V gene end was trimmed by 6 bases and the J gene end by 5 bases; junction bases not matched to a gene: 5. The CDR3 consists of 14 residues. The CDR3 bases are TGTGCCAGCAGACGGACTAGCGGGCGCGAGACCCAGTACTTC. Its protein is CASRRTSGRETQYF.

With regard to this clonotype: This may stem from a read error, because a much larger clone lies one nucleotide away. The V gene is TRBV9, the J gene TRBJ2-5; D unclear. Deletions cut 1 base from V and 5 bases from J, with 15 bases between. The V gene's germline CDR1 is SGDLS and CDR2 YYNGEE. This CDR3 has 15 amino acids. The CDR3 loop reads CASSVNGITRETQYF. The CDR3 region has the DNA TGTGCCAGCAGCGTAAATGGCATCACCCGGGAGACCCAGTACTTC.